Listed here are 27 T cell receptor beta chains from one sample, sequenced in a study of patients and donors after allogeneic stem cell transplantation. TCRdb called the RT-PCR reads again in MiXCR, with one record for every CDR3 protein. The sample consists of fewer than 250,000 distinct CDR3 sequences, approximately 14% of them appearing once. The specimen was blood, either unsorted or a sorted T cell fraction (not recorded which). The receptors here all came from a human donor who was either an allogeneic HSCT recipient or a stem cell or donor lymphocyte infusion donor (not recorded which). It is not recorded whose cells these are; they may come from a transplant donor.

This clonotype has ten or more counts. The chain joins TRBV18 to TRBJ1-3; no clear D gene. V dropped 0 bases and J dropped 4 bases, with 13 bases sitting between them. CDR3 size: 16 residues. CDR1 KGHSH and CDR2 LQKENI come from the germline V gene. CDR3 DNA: TGTGCCAGCTCACCACCGGGCAGACCTCGGGGAAACACCATATATTTT. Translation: CASSPPGRPRGNTIYF.

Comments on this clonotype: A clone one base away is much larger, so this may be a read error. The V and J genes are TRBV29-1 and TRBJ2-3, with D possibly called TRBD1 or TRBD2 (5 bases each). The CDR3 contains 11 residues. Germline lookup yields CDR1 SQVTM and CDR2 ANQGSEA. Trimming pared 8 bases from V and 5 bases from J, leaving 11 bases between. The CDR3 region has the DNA TGCAGCCTCGGGGCGGTAGATACGCAGTATTTT. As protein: CSLGAVDTQYF.

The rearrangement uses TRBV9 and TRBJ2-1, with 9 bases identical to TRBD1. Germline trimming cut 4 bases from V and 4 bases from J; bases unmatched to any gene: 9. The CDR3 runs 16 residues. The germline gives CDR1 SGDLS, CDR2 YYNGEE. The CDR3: CASSPVAGTGYNEQFF. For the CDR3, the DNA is TGTGCCAGCAGCCCTGTAGCCGGGACAGGGTACAATGAGCAGTTCTTC.

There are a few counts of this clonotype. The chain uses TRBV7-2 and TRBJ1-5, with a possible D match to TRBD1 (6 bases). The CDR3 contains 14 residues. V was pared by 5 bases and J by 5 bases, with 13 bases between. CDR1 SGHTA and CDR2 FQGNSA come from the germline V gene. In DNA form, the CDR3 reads TGTGCCAGCAGCCGTACAGGGAGATATCAGCCCCAGCATTTT. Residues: CASSRTGRYQPQHF.

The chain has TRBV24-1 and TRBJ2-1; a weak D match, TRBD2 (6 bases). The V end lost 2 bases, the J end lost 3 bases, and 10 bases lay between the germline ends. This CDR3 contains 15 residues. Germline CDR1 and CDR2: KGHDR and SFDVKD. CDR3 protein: CATSDSRGDYNEQFF. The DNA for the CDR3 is TGTGCCACCAGTGATTCTCGCGGGGACTACAATGAGCAGTTCTTC.

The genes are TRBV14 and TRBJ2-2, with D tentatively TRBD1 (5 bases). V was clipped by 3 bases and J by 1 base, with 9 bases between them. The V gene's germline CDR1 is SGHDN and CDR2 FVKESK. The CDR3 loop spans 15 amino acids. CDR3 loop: CASSHQTGNTGELFF. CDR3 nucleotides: TGTGCCAGCAGCCACCAAACAGGGAACACCGGGGAGCTGTTTTTT.

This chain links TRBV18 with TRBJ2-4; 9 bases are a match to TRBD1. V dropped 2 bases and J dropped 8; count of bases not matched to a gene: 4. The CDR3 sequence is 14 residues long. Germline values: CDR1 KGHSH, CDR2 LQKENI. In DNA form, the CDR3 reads TGTGCCAGCTCACCAGGGACAGGGATACACATTCAGTACTTC. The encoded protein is CASSPGTGIHIQYF. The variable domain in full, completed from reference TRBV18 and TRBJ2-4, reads NAGVMQNPRHLVRRRGQEARLRCSPMKGHSHVYWYRQLPEEGLKFMVYLQKENIIDESGMPKERFSAEFPKEGPSILRIQQVVRGDSAAYFCASSPGTGIHIQYFGAGTRLSVL.

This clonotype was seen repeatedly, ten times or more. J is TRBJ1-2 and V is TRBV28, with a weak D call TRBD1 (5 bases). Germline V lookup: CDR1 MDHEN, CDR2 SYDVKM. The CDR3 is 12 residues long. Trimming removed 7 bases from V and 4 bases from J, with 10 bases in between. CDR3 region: CASNGDSYGYTF. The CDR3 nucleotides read TGTGCCAGCAACGGGGACTCCTATGGCTACACCTTC.

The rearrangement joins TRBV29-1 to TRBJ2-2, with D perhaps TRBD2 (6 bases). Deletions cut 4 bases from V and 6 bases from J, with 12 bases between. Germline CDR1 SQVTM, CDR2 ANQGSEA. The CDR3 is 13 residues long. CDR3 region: CSVGVREAGELFF. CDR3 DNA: TGCAGCGTTGGGGTCAGGGAGGCCGGGGAGCTGTTTTTT.

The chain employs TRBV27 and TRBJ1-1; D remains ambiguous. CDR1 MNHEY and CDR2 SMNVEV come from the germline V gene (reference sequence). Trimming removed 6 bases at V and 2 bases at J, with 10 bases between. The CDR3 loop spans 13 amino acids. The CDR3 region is CASSYSRNTEAFF. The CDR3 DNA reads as TGTGCCAGCAGCTATAGCAGAAACACTGAAGCTTTCTTT.

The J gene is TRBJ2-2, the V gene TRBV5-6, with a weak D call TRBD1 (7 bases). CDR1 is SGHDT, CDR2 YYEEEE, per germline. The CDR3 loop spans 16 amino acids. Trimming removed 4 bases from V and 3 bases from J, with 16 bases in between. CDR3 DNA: TGTGCCAGCAGCGCAGGGGGACTTTCCGACACCGGGGAGCTGTTTTTT. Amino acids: CASSAGGLSDTGELFF.

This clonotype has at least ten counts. CDR3 nucleotide sequence: TGCAGTGCCCTGTCCCGGGACAGGTTTGGTGAAGCTTTCTTT. This encodes CSALSRDRFGEAFF. The rearrangement uses TRBV20-1 and TRBJ1-1, with TRBD1 identical over 8 bases. Losses at the gene ends were 6 bases for V and 7 bases for J; bases not matched to a gene: 13. The CDR3 is made up of 14 amino acids. The germline V gene encodes CDR1 DFQATT and CDR2 SNEGSKA (reference sequence).

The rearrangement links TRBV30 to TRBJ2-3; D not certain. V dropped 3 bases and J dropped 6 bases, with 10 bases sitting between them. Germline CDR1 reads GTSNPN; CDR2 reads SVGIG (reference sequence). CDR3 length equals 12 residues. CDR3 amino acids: CAWSPEGDTQYF. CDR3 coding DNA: TGTGCCTGGAGCCCAGAAGGGGATACGCAGTATTTT. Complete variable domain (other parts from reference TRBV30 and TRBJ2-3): SQTIHQWPATLVQPVGSPLSLECTVEGTSNPNLYWYRQAAGRGLQLLFYSVGIGQISSEVPQNLSASRPQDRQFILSSKKLLLSDSGFYLCAWSPEGDTQYFGPGTRLTVL.

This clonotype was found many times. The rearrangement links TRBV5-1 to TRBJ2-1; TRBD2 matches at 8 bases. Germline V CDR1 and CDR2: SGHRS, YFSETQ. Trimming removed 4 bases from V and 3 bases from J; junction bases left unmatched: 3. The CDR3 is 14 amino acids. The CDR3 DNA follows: TGCGCCAGCAGCATGGGACTAGACTACAATGAGCAGTTCTTC. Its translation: CASSMGLDYNEQFF.

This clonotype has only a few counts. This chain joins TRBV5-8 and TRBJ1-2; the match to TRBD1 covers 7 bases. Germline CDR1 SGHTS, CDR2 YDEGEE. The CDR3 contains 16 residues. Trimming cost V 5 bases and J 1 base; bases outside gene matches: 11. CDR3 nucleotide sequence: TGTGCCAGCAGTTACTACCGACAGGGCTTTAACTATGGCTACACCTTC. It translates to CASSYYRQGFNYGYTF.

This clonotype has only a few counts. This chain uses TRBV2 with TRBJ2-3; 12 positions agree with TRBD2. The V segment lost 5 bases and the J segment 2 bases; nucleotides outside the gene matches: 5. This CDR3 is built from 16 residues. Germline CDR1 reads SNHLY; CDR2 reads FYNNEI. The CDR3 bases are TGTGCCAGCAGTACTACTAGCGGGGGGTACACAGATACGCAGTATTTT. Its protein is CASSTTSGGYTDTQYF.

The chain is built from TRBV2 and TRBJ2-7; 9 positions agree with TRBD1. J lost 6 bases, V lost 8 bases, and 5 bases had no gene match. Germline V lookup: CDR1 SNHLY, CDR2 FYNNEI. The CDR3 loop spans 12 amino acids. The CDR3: CASGGQGLEQYF. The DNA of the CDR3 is TGTGCCAGCGGCGGACAGGGGCTCGAGCAGTACTTC.

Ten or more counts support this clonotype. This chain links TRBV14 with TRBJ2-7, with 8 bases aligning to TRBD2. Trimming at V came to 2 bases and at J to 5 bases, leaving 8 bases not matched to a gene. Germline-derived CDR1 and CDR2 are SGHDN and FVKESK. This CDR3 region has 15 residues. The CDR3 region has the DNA TGTGCCAGCAGCCAACTAGGGAGCGGGAGTAACGAGCAGTACTTC. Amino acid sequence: CASSQLGSGSNEQYF.

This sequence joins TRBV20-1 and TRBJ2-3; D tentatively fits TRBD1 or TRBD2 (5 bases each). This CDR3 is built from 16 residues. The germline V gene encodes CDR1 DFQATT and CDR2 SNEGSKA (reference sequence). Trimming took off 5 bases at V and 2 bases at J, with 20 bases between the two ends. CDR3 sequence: CSAGYFGAANTDTQYF. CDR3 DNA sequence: TGCAGTGCTGGTTACTTCGGGGCTGCGAACACAGATACGCAGTATTTT.

CDR3 bases: TGTGCCAGCTCACCGGCCGATTTTTTGGGGAATGAAAAACTGTTTTTT. The encoded protein is CASSPADFLGNEKLFF. The chain combines TRBV18 with TRBJ1-4, with D hard to call. This CDR3 comprises 16 residues. The ends were cut back, 3 bases at V and 5 bases at J, with 16 bases in the middle. Germline V lookup: CDR1 KGHSH, CDR2 LQKENI.

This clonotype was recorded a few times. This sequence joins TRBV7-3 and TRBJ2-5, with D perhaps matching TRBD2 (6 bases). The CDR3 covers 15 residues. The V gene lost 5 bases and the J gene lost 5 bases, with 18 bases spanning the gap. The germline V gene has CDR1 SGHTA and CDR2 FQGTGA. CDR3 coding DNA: TGTGCCAGCAGCCGAGGCGGGGCCGCCAAGGAGACCCAGTACTTC. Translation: CASSRGGAAKETQYF.

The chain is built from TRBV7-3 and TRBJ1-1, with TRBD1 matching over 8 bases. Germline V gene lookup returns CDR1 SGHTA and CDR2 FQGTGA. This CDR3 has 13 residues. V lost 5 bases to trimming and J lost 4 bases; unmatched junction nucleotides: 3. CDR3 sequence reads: CASSPTGGTEAFF. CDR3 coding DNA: TGTGCCAGCAGCCCAACAGGGGGCACTGAAGCTTTCTTT.

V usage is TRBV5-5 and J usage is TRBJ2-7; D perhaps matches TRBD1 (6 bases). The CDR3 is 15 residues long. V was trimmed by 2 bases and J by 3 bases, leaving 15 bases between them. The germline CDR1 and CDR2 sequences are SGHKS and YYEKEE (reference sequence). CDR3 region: CASSFSAGAIYEQYF. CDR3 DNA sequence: TGTGCCAGCAGCTTCTCTGCAGGGGCCATCTACGAGCAGTACTTC.

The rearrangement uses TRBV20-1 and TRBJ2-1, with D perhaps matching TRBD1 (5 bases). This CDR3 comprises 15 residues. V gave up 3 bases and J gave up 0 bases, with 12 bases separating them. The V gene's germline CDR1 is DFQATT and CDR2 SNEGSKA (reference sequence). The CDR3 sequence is CSAREDRRSYNEQFF. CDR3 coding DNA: TGCAGTGCTAGGGAAGACAGACGCTCCTACAATGAGCAGTTCTTC.

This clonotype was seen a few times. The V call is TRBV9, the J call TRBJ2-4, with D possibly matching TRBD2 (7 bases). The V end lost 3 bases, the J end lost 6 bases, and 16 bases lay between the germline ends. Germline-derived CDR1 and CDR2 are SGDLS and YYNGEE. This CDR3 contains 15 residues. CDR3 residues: CASSGGGWDLNIQYF. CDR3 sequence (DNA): TGTGCCAGCAGCGGGGGGGGCTGGGATTTAAACATTCAGTACTTC.

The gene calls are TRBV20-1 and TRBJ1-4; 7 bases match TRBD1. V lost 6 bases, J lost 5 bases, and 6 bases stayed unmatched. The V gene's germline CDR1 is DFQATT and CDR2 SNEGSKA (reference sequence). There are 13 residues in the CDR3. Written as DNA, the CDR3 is TGCAGTGCAAACCGGGACAGCAATGAAAAACTGTTTTTT. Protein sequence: CSANRDSNEKLFF.

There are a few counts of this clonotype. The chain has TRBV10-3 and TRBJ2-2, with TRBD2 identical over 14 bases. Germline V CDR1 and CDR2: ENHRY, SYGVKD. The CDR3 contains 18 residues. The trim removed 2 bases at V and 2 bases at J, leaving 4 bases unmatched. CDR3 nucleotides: TGTGCCATCAGTGAGCCGGGACTAGCGGGAGCTAACACCGGGGAGCTGTTTTTT. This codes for CAISEPGLAGANTGELFF.